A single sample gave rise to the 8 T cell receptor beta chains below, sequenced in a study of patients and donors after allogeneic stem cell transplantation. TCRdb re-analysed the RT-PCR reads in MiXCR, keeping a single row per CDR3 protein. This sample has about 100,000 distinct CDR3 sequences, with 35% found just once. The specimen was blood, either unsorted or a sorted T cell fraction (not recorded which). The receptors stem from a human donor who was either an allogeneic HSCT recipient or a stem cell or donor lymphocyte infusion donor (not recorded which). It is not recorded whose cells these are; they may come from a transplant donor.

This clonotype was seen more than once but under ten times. DNA for the CDR3: TGTGCCAGCAGTTTAATGGGCAGGCCTCTGCTTGGCTACACCTTC. Translating gives CASSLMGRPLLGYTF. This chain uses TRBV27 with TRBJ1-2; D uncertain. The CDR3 sequence is 15 residues long. Trimming cost V 2 bases and J 7 bases, with 17 bases left between them. Germline-derived CDR1 and CDR2 are MNHEY and SMNVEV (reference sequence).

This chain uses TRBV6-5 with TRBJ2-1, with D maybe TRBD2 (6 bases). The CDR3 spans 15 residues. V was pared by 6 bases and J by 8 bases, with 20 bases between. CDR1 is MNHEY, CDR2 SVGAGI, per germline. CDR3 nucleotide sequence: TGTGCCAGCAGGGCCGGGACCACTTCGGGGGATGAGCAGTTCTTC. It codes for CASRAGTTSGDEQFF.

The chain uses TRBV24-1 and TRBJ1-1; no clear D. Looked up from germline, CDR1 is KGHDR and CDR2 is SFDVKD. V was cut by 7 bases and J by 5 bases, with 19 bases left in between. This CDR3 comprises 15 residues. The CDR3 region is CATSPSKGDRTEAFF. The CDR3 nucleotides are TGTGCCACCAGCCCGTCGAAGGGCGATAGGACTGAAGCTTTCTTT.

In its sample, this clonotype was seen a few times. CDR3 residues: CSVGAVPTPYNEQFF. The CDR3, as DNA: TGCAGCGTTGGGGCTGTACCGACACCATACAATGAGCAGTTCTTC. V usage is TRBV29-1 and J usage is TRBJ2-1; unclear D gene. CDR3 length: 15 residues. Germline CDR1 SQVTM, CDR2 ANQGSEA. With 4 bases removed from V and 4 bases from J, the gap between germline ends came to 17 bases.

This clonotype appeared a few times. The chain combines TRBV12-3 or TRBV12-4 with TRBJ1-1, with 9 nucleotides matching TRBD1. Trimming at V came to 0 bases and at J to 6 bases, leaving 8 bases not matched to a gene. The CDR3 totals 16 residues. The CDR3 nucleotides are TGTGCCAGCAGTTTAGCCGGAACAGGGGGCCTAGCTGAAGCTTTCTTT. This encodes CASSLAGTGGLAEAFF.

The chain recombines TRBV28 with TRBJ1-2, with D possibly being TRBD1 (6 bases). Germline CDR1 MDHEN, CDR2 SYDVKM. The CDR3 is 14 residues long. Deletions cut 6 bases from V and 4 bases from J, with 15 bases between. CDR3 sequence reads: CASRMGGEGYGYTF. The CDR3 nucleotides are TGTGCCAGCAGAATGGGGGGCGAAGGCTATGGCTACACCTTC.

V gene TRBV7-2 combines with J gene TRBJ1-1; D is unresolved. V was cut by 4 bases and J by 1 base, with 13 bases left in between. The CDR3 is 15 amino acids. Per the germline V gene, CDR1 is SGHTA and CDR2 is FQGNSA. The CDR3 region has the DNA TGTGCCAGCAGCTATGGGTGGGCGTCGAACACTGAAGCTTTCTTT. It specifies CASSYGWASNTEAFF.

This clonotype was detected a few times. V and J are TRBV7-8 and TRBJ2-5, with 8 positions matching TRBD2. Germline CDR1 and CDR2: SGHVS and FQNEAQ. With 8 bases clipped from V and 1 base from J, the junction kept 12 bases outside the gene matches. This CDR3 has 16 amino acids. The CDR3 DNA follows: TGTGCCAGCGGAACCATGCCCGGGACTAGCCAAGAGACCCAGTACTTC. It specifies CASGTMPGTSQETQYF.